Listed below are T cell receptor beta chains from one sample, sequenced in a study of cytomegalovirus exposure and HLA in healthy donors. Profiling relied on immunoSEQ multiplex PCR, and the TCRdb table lists in-frame clones only, not all of them. The sample shows around 190,000 clones, roughly four fifths of them seen only once. Input material: PBMCs. These receptors were taken from a man between 18 and 35 years old in good health and CMV-seronegative. Both conserved end residues are part of each CDR3. A D gene is named only where the DNA matches it firmly. Part of the rows lack a size; the others show once, few, many or a class for expanded clones.

>TRBV4-1|TRBJ2-3|few|TRBD1
TGCGCCAGCAGCCGAACAGGGGGCGGCACAGATACGCAGTATTTT
CASSRTGGGTDTQYF
>TRBV5-1|TRBJ1-3|NA|TRBD1
TGCGCCAGCAGCTTGGGGACAGGCTCTGGAAACACCATATATTTT
CASSLGTGSGNTIYF
>TRBV2|TRBJ2-4|NA|NA
TGTGCCAGCAGTGTCGACATGTTAGCCAAAAACATTCAGTACTTC
CASSVDMLAKNIQYF
>TRBV28|TRBJ2-5|NA|NA
TGTGCCAGCCTTGGAGATCAAGAGACCCAGTACTTC
CASLGDQETQYF
>TRBV10-3|TRBJ2-3|NA|NA
TGTGCCATCATCGGGGCTAGCGGCACAGATACGCAGTATTTT
CAIIGASGTDTQYF
>TRBV19|TRBJ2-3|once|TRBD2
TGTGCCAGTACCAAGGGGACTAGCGGGGGTGGGTCAGATACGCAGTATTTT
CASTKGTSGGGSDTQYF
>TRBV9|TRBJ2-7|NA|TRBD2
TGTGCCAGCAGCAAAGAAGCGGGGGGAAACTACGAGCAGTACTTC
CASSKEAGGNYEQYF
>TRBV6-1|TRBJ1-1|NA|NA
TGTGCCAGCAGAACGACAGGGAACACTGAAGCTTTCTTT
CASRTTGNTEAFF
>TRBV7-2|TRBJ1-5|NA|NA
TGTGCCAGCAGCACCGCCGGGGGTAGCAATCAGCCCCAGCATTTT
CASSTAGGSNQPQHF
>TRBV6-5|TRBJ2-7|NA|TRBD2
TGTGCCAGCAGTTCCCGAGGACTAGCGGAGGCCTACGAGCAGTACTTC
CASSSRGLAEAYEQYF
>TRBV29-1|TRBJ2-5|few|TRBD1
TGCAGCGTACGCCAGGGGGTGGGCCAAGAGACCCAGTACTTC
CSVRQGVGQETQYF
>TRBV19|TRBJ1-5|few|NA
TGTGCCAGTAGTATAACTAGTAGCGGCAATCAGCCCCAGCATTTT
CASSITSSGNQPQHF
>TRBV9|TRBJ2-2|NA|NA
TGTGCCAGCAGCGAGTCGGGAGCGAACACCGGGGAGCTGTTTTTT
CASSESGANTGELFF
>TRBV12-5|TRBJ2-5|NA|TRBD1
TGTGCTAGTGCCCGAACCGGGACAGGAGTGTACTTC
CASARTGTGVYF
>TRBV6-6|TRBJ2-7|few|TRBD1
TGTGCCAGCACCAGACAGGGCTACGAGCAGTACTTC
CASTRQGYEQYF
>TRBV4-3|TRBJ1-4|NA|NA
TGCGCCAGCAGCCACGGTGGTGGGACTACGGGTGAAAAACTGTTTTTT
CASSHGGGTTGEKLFF
>TRBV2|TRBJ2-2|few|NA
TGTGCCAGCAGTGGACAGGGAGGCACCGGGGAGCTGTTTTTT
CASSGQGGTGELFF
>TRBV5-1|TRBJ1-5|few|NA
TGCGCCAGCAGCTTGTCCGGAGATAGCAATCAGCCCCAGCATTTT
CASSLSGDSNQPQHF
>TRBV5-1|TRBJ2-5|NA|NA
TGCGCCAGCAGCTTGGGGGGGCGAGGGCAAGAGACCCAGTACTTC
CASSLGGRGQETQYF
>TRBV5-1|TRBJ1-4|NA|NA
TGCGCCAGCAGCTTGAGAACTACAACTAATGAAAAACTGTTTTTT
CASSLRTTTNEKLFF
>TRBV6-1|TRBJ1-4|NA|TRBD1
TGTGCCAGCAGAGAGAGGACAGGGTATAATGAAAAACTGTTTTTT
CASRERTGYNEKLFF
>TRBV7-2|TRBJ1-3|NA|NA
TGTGCCAGCAGCTTAGCCCTACCGAGCTCTGGAAACACCATATATTTT
CASSLALPSSGNTIYF
>TRBV5-1|TRBJ2-6|NA|NA
TGCGCCAGCAGCTTAGCTGGGGCCACCACCTCTGGGGCCAACGTCCTGACTTTC
CASSLAGATTSGANVLTF
>TRBV2|TRBJ2-5|NA|NA
TGTGCCAGCACAAGGGACGGCCCGGAGGGCACCCAGTACTTC
CASTRDGPEGTQYF
>TRBV19|TRBJ1-1|NA|NA
TGTGCCAGTAGTATAGTTTTCAGGACACGGAGCATTGAAGCTTTCTTT
CASSIVFRTRSIEAFF
>TRBV28|TRBJ2-5|NA|NA
TGTGCCAGCAGAAAGGGGGTTTGGGAGACCCAGTACTTC
CASRKGVWETQYF
>TRBV11-2|TRBJ1-1|NA|NA
TGTGCCAGCAGCTTAGAGGGGGGTGGTGAAGCTTTCTTT
CASSLEGGGEAFF
>TRBV9|TRBJ2-4|NA|TRBD1
TGTGCCAGCAGCGTAGGCCTACCGGGACAGCAACTAGCCAAAAACATTCAGTACTTC
CASSVGLPGQQLAKNIQYF
>TRBV27|TRBJ1-2|NA|NA
TGTGCCAGCGCCCCTAGGGCTGGGGGCGCTGGCTACACCTTC
CASAPRAGGAGYTF
>TRBV30|TRBJ2-6|NA|NA
TGTGCCTGGAGCGGCTCTGGGGCCAACGTCCTGACTTTC
CAWSGSGANVLTF
>TRBV4-1|TRBJ1-5|NA|NA
TGCGCCAGCAGCCAAGACGCGGGGAGTCGCGGCAATCAGCCCCAGCATTTT
CASSQDAGSRGNQPQHF
>TRBV19|TRBJ2-1|NA|NA
TGTGCCAGTAGTTTTAGGGACTGTCCCAATGAGCAGTTCTTC
CASSFRDCPNEQFF
>TRBV6-5|TRBJ2-1|NA|TRBD2
TGTGCCAGCAGCAAACTAGCGGGGGGGCAAGAGCAGTTCTTC
CASSKLAGGQEQFF
>TRBV19|TRBJ1-1|few|NA
TGTGCCAGTTCGATAGACATGAACACTGAAGCTTTCTTT
CASSIDMNTEAFF
>TRBV19|TRBJ2-7|NA|NA
TGTGCCAGCAGGAGGGCGGCGGGTAGCTACGAGCAGTACTTC
CASRRAAGSYEQYF
>TRBV19|TRBJ1-2|once|TRBD1
TGTGCCAGTAGTACCCGAGGACAGGGGCATAATTATGGCTACACCTTC
CASSTRGQGHNYGYTF
>TRBV19|TRBJ1-5|NA|NA
TGTGCCAGTACCCCAGGGCGGAATCAGCCCCAGCATTTT
CASTPGRNQPQHF
>TRBV7-2|TRBJ1-1|once|NA
TGTGCCATAACGCGGGGAGGCACTGAAGCTTTCTTT
CAITRGGTEAFF
>TRBV6-6|TRBJ2-2|NA|TRBD2
TGTGCCAGCGCGTTAAGCGGGGTGGACACCGGGGAGCTGTTTTTT
CASALSGVDTGELFF
>TRBV5-1|TRBJ1-6|NA|TRBD1
TGCGCCAGCAGCCGTTGGGACAGGGCTAATTCACCCCTCCACTTT
CASSRWDRANSPLHF
>TRBV19|TRBJ1-4|few|NA
TGTGCCAGTAGTATAATGAGGGGAGCGGGAGTGGAACTGTTTTTT
CASSIMRGAGVELFF